The clone carrying this T cell receptor (beta chain) was seen many times. What it recognizes is unknown. J was trimmed by 0 bases and V by 6 bases; bases with no gene match: 1. The germline CDR1 and CDR2 sequences are SNHLY and FYNNEI. This CDR3 has 13 amino acids. The sequenced template was RNA, covering the TCR beta CDR3 region. RT-PCR with HTBI primers came first, then second-round multiplex PCR. TCRdb independently ran MiXCR on the multiplex PCR reads; one entry per CDR3 protein. The sample has 360,000 or so distinct CDR3 sequences; approximately 20% are singletons. This sample stems from a study of Graves' ophthalmopathy and Graves' hyperthyroidism. General study points: Most expanded clonotypes from thyroid (those above 0.001 frequency) were also found in blood. Cross-validated, the 13-signature model showed 87.88%/81.08% sensitivity/specificity, and 80%/75% in the test set.

Sequences were obtained from peripheral blood. V gene TRBV2 combines with J gene TRBJ1-1; 7 bases match TRBD1. The sequence was collected from a woman aged 18 to 35 with Graves' ophthalmopathy. The CDR3 nucleotides are TGTGCCAGCAGACAGGGGATGAACACTGAAGCTTTCTTT. Residues: CASRQGMNTEAFF. Combining the CDR3 with reference TRBV2 and TRBJ1-1 gives the whole variable domain EPEVTQTPSHQVTQMGQEVILRCVPISNHLYFYWYRQILGQKVEFLVSFYNNEISEKSEIFDDQFSVERPDGSNFTLKIRSTKLEDSAMYFCASRQGMNTEAFFGQGTRLTVV.